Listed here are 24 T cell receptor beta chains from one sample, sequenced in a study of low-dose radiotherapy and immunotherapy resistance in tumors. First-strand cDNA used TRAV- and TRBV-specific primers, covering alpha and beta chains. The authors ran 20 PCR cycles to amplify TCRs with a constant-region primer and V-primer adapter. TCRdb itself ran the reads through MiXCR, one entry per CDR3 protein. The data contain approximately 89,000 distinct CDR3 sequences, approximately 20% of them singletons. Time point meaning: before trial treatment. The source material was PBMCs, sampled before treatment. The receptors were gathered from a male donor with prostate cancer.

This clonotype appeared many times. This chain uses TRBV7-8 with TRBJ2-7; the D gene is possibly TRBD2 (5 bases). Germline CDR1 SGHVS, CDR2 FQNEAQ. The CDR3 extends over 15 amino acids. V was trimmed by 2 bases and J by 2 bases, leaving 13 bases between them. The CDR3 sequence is CASSLWVTRPYEQYF. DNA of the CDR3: TGTGCCAGCAGCTTATGGGTCACTAGGCCCTACGAGCAGTACTTC.

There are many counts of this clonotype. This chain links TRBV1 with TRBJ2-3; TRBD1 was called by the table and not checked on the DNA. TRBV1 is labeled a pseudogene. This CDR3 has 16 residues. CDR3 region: CTSSAPGFGCTDTQYF. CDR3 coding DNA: TGCACCAGCAGCGCTCCCGGATTTGGCTGCACAGATACGCAGTATTTT.

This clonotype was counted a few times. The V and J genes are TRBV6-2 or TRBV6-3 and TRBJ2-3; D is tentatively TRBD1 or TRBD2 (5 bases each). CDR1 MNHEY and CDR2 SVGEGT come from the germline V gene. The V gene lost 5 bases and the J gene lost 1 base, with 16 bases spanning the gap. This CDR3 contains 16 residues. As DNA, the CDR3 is TGTGCCAGCAGTCCGGGGCCTCAAGGGGGCACAGATACGCAGTATTTT. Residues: CASSPGPQGGTDTQYF.

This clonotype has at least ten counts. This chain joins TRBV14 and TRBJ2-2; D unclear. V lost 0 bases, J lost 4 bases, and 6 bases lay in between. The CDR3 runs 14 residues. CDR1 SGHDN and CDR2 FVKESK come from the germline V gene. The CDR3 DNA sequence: TGTGCCAGCAGCCAAGACGTCGGCACCGGGGAGCTGTTTTTT. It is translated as CASSQDVGTGELFF.

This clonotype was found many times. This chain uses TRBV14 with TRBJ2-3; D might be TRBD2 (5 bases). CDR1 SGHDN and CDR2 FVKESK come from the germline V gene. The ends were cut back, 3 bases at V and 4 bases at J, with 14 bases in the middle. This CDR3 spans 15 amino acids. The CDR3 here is CASSQRTPLADTQYF. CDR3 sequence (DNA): TGTGCCAGCAGCCAGAGGACTCCGCTGGCAGATACGCAGTATTTT. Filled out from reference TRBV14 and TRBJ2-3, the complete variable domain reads EAGVTQFPSHSVIEKGQTVTLRCDPISGHDNLYWYRRVMGKEIKFLLHFVKESKQDESGMPNNRFLAERTGGTYSTLKVQPAELEDSGVYFCASSQRTPLADTQYFGPGTRLTVL.

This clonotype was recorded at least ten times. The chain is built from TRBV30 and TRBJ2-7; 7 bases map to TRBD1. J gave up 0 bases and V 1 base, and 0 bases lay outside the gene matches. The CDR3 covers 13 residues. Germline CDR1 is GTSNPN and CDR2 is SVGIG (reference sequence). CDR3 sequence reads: CAWSGTGSYEQYF. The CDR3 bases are TGTGCCTGGAGTGGGACAGGCTCCTACGAGCAGTACTTC.

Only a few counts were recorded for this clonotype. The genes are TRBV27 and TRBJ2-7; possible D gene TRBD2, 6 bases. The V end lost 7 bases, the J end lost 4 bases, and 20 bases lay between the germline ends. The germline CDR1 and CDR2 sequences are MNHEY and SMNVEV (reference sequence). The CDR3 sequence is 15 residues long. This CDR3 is CASNNYIQGGYEQYF. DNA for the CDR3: TGTGCCAGCAACAACTATATCCAGGGAGGTTACGAGCAGTACTTC.

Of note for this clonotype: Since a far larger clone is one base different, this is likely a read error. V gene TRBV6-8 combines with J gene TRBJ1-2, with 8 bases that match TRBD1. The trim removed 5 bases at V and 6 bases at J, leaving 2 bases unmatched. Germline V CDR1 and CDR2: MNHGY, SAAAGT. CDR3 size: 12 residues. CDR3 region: CASSDRGHGYTF. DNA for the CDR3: TGTGCCAGCAGTGACAGGGGCCATGGCTACACCTTC.

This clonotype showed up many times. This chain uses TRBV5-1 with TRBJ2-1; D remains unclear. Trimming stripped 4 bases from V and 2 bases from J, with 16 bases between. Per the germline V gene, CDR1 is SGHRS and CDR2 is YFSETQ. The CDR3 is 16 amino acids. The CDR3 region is CASSPGQALPYNEQFF. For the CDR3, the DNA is TGCGCCAGCAGCCCCGGGCAGGCCCTACCCTACAATGAGCAGTTCTTC.

CDR3 coding DNA: TGTGCCAGCAGTCGACAGGGGCTCTCCTACAATGAGCAGTTCTTC. It specifies CASSRQGLSYNEQFF. The rearrangement uses TRBV12-3 or TRBV12-4 and TRBJ2-1; 8 nucleotides align to TRBD1. The CDR3 spans 15 residues. V shed 5 bases, J shed 0 bases, and the junction held 3 bases outside the gene matches.

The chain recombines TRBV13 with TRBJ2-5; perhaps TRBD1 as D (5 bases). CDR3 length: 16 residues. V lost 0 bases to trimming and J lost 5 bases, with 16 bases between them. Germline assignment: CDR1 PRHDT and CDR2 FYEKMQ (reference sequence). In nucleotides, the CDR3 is TGTGCCAGCAGCTTAGGGACTGGGGCTGATATGGAGACCCAGTACTTC. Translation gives CASSLGTGADMETQYF.

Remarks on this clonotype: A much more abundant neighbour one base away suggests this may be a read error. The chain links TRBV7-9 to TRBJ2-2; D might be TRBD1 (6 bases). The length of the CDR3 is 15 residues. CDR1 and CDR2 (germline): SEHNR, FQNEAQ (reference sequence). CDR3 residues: CASSLEGGRTEELFF. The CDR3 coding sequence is TGTGCCAGCAGCTTAGAAGGGGGAAGGACCGAGGAGCTGTTTTTT.

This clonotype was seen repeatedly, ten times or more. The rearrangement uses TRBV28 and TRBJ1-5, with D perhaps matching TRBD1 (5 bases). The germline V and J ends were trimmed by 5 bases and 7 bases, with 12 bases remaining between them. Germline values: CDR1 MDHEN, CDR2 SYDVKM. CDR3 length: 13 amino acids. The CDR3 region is CASSTGIEQPQHF. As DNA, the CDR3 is TGTGCCAGCAGTACAGGCATCGAACAGCCCCAGCATTTT.

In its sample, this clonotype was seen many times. In DNA form, the CDR3 reads TGTGCCAGCAGCCCAGCGGGGGGTCTCACAGATACGCAGTATTTT. This sequence encodes CASSPAGGLTDTQYF. This chain links TRBV4-2 with TRBJ2-3; 9 nucleotides agree with TRBD2. The CDR3 spans 15 residues. Germline V gene lookup returns CDR1 LGHNA and CDR2 YNFKEQ. Losses at the gene ends were 4 bases for V and 2 bases for J; bases not matched to a gene: 4.

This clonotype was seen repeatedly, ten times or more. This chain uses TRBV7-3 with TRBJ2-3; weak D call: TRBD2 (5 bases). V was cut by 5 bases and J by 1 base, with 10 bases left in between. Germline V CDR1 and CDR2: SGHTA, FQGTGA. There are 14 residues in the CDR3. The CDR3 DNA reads TGTGCCAGCAGCGAGGCCGGGGGCACAGATACGCAGTATTTT. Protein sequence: CASSEAGGTDTQYF.

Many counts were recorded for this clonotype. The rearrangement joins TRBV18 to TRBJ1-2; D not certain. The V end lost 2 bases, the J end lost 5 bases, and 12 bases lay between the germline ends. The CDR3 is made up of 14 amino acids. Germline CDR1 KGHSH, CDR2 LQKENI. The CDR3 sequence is CASSPGWEGYGYTF. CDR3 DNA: TGTGCCAGCTCACCAGGCTGGGAGGGATATGGCTACACCTTC.

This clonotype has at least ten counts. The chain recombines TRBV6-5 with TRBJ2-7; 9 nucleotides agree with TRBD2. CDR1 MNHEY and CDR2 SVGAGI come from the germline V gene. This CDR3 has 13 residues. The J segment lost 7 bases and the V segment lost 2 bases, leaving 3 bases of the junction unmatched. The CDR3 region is CASSYGLAGEQYF. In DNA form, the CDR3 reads TGTGCCAGCAGTTACGGCCTAGCGGGAGAGCAGTACTTC.

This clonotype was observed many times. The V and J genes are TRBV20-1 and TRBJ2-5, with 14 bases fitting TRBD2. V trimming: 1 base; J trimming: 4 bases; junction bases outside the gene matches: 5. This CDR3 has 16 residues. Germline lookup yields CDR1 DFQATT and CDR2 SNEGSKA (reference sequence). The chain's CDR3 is CSARGLAGGQRETQYF. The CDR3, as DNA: TGCAGTGCTAGAGGACTAGCGGGGGGGCAGCGAGAGACCCAGTACTTC.

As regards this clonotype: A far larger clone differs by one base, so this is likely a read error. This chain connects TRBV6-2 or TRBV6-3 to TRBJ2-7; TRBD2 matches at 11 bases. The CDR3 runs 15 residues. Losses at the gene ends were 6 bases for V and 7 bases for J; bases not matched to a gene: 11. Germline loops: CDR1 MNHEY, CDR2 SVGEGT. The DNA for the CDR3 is TGTGCCAGCAGCAAAGGGACTAGCGGAGGGAATGAGCAGTACTTC. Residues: CASSKGTSGGNEQYF.

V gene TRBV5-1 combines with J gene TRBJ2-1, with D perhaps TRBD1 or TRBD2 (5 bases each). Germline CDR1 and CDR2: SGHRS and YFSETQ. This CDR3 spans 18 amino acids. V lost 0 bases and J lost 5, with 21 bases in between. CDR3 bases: TGCGCCAGCAGCTTGGTGGGTCGGGGCGGAACTCGGAACAATGAGCAGTTCTTC. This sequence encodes CASSLVGRGGTRNNEQFF.

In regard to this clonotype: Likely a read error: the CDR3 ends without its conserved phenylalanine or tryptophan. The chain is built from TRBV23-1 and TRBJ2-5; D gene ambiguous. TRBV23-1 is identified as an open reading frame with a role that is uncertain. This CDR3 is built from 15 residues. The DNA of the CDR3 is TGCACCAGCAGTCAAATTAAGGCGATCGAAGAGACCCAGTACTTA. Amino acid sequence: CTSSQIKAIEETQYL.

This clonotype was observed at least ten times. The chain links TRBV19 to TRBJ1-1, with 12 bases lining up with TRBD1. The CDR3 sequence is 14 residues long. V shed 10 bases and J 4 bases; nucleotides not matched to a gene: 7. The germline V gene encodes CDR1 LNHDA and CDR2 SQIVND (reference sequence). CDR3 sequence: CATGQGARGTEAFF. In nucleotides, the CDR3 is TGTGCCACGGGACAGGGGGCCCGAGGCACTGAAGCTTTCTTT.

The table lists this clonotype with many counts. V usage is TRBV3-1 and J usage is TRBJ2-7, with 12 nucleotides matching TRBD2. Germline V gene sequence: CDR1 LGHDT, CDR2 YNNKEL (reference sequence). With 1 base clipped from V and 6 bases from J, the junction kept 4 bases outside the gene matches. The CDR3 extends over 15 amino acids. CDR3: CASSQGLAGEGEQYF. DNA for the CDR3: TGTGCCAGCAGCCAAGGACTAGCGGGAGAGGGCGAGCAGTACTTC.

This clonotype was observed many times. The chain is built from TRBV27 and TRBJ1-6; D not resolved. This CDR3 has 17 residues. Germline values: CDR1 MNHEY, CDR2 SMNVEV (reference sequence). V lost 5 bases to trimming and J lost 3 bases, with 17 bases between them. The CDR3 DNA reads TGTGCCAGCAGTCCACAGATATGGGCGGACTATAATTCACCCCTCCACTTT. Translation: CASSPQIWADYNSPLHF.